This is a list of T cell receptor beta chains from one sample in a study of response to subunit inactivated influenza vaccine. MiXCR, applied by TCRdb to the RT-PCR reads, yields one record per CDR3 protein. The sample records around 580,000 distinct CDR3 sequences, approximately 10% being singletons. The source material was PBMCs from blood, sampled on the day of vaccination. The receptors shown here come from a man aged 45 to 65 who received an inactivated influenza vaccine. The CDR3 runs from the conserved cysteine through the conserved F or W. The D gene is left open where the match is weak. A clone size is listed for some rows: how often the clone was seen (once, few, many), or a class if it is expanded.

few | TRBJ1-6 | . | TRBV7-2 | CASSHGWDTNSPLHF | TGTGCCAGCAGCCATGGGTGGGACACCAATTCACCCCTCCACTTT
few | TRBJ2-7 | . | TRBV28 | CASSFTGFPGEQYF | TGTGCCAGCAGTTTTACAGGGTTTCCTGGTGAGCAGTACTTC
. | TRBJ2-5 | . | TRBV12-3/TRBV12-4 | CASSTALEWGSVKTQYF | TGTGCCAGCAGTACCGCCCTCGAGTGGGGATCGGTGAAGACCCAGTACTTC
many | TRBJ2-1 | . | TRBV29-1 | CSTLPVRGGEQFF | TGCAGCACTCTCCCCGTCCGAGGGGGTGAGCAGTTCTTC
few | TRBJ2-7 | . | TRBV10-3 | CAISEPSTTSYEQYF | TGTGCCATCAGTGAACCCAGTACCACTTCCTACGAGCAGTACTTC
few | TRBJ2-2 | TRBD2 | TRBV10-1 | CASMPGLAGTGELFF | TGCGCCAGCATGCCGGGACTAGCGGGGACCGGGGAGCTGTTTTTT
. | TRBJ2-3 | . | TRBV12-3/TRBV12-4 | CASSLNRDPGTDTQYF | TGTGCCAGCAGTTTAAATCGGGACCCTGGCACAGATACGCAGTATTTT
. | TRBJ2-1 | TRBD1 | TRBV6-5 | CASSYSTGQGKYEQFF | TGTGCCAGCAGTTACTCCACGGGACAGGGAAAGTATGAGCAGTTCTTC
. | TRBJ1-1 | . | TRBV7-9 | CASSLVSTSEAFF | TGTGCCAGCAGCTTAGTGTCGACGAGTGAAGCTTTCTTT
. | TRBJ2-3 | TRBD2 | TRBV28 | CASSSLQRGAFVMDTQYF | TGTGCCAGCAGTTCTCTCCAGCGGGGGGCCTTCGTAATGGATACGCAGTATTTT
few | TRBJ2-3 | . | TRBV5-5 | CASSSTRGTDTQYF | TGTGCCAGCAGCTCAACCAGGGGCACAGATACGCAGTATTTT
few | TRBJ1-2 | . | TRBV20-1 | CSARTQGANYGYTF | TGCAGTGCTAGAACTCAGGGAGCTAACTATGGCTACACCTTC
few | TRBJ2-5 | TRBD2 | TRBV12-3/TRBV12-4 | CASSSKSGGRETQYF | TGTGCCAGCAGTTCGAAGAGCGGGGGGCGGGAGACCCAGTACTTC
. | TRBJ2-5 | . | TRBV7-2 | CASSDVSGGGFKETQYF | TGTGCCAGCAGCGATGTTTCGGGCGGGGGCTTCAAAGAGACCCAGTACTTC
. | TRBJ2-3 | TRBD1 | TRBV12-5 | CASGLGTASTDTQYF | TGTGCTAGTGGTTTAGGGACAGCTAGCACAGATACGCAGTATTTT
. | TRBJ2-5 | TRBD1 | TRBV15 | CATSSRGGMETQYF | TGTGCCACCAGCAGCCGAGGGGGCATGGAGACCCAGTACTTC
. | TRBJ1-1 | . | TRBV5-1 | CASSLLGPGDTEAFF | TGCGCCAGCAGCTTATTGGGCCCCGGGGACACTGAAGCTTTCTTT
few | TRBJ2-3 | TRBD2 | TRBV10-3 | CAISDRTSGNTDTQYF | TGTGCCATCAGTGACAGGACTAGCGGGAATACAGATACGCAGTATTTT
few | TRBJ1-5 | TRBD1 | TRBV24-1 | CATSETGGKQPQHF | TGTGCCACCAGTGAAACAGGGGGAAAACAGCCCCAGCATTTT
few | TRBJ2-7 | TRBD1 | TRBV4-3 | CASSLRTGQYEQYF | TGCGCCAGCAGCCTAAGGACAGGACAGTACGAGCAGTACTTC
. | TRBJ2-6 | TRBD1 | TRBV5-1 | CASSLEGDRATGANVLTF | TGCGCCAGCAGCTTGGAAGGGGACAGGGCAACGGGGGCCAACGTCCTGACTTTC
few | TRBJ2-4 | . | TRBV12-3/TRBV12-4 | CASSRPGPGKNIQYF | TGTGCCAGCAGCCGACCGGGACCTGGCAAAAACATTCAGTACTTC
few | TRBJ1-5 | TRBD1 | TRBV6-2/TRBV6-3 | CASSYGAGGGGQPQHF | TGTGCCAGCAGTTACGGGGCAGGGGGCGGAGGTCAGCCCCAGCATTTT
. | TRBJ2-7 | . | TRBV20-1 | CSVRSGNSYEQYF | TGCAGTGTCCGGTCGGGGAATTCCTACGAGCAGTACTTC
few | TRBJ2-7 | . | TRBV28 | CASSPPGGVTYEQYF | TGTGCCAGCAGTCCCCCGGGGGGCGTTACCTACGAGCAGTACTTC
. | TRBJ1-1 | TRBD1 | TRBV20-1 | CSAQDRGGNTEAFF | TGCAGTGCGCAGGACAGGGGCGGGAACACTGAAGCTTTCTTT
. | TRBJ2-5 | . | TRBV5-5 | CASSSTGAAQETQYF | TGTGCCAGCAGCTCTACGGGGGCAGCCCAAGAGACCCAGTACTTC
many | TRBJ2-7 | . | TRBV11-2 | CASSPGTRGEQYF | TGTGCCAGCAGCCCTGGGACCCGAGGGGAGCAGTACTTC
. | TRBJ2-3 | TRBD2 | TRBV20-1 | CSAQVAGPMDTQYF | TGCAGTGCTCAAGTAGCGGGACCAATGGATACGCAGTATTTT
few | TRBJ1-5 | . | TRBV6-2/TRBV6-3 | CASRAYPGPGQPQHF | TGTGCCAGCAGGGCTTATCCAGGGCCGGGACAGCCCCAGCATTTT
. | TRBJ2-7 | . | TRBV7-2 | CASSLVWTGYEQYF | TGTGCCAGCAGCTTAGTCTGGACGGGCTACGAGCAGTACTTC
. | TRBJ2-2 | TRBD1 | TRBV4-3 | CASSQDGPTWTGPGELFF | TGCGCCAGCAGCCAAGATGGTCCGACTTGGACAGGGCCCGGGGAGCTGTTTTTT
. | TRBJ2-5 | . | TRBV15 | CATSNLKETQYF | TGTGCCACCAGCAACCTTAAAGAGACCCAGTACTTC
. | TRBJ1-4 | . | TRBV15 | CATSSINEKLFF | TGTGCCACCAGCAGCATCAACGAAAAACTGTTTTTT
. | TRBJ2-7 | TRBD2 | TRBV3-1 | CASSQGWLMSGGRAYEQYF | TGTGCCAGCAGCCAAGGATGGTTGATGAGCGGGGGGCGAGCCTACGAGCAGTACTTC
few | TRBJ2-4 | . | TRBV7-9 | CASGEPLDVAKNIQYF | TGTGCCAGCGGGGAGCCATTGGACGTGGCCAAAAACATTCAGTACTTC
few | TRBJ2-1 | TRBD2 | TRBV11-2 | CASSSGGRNEQFF | TGTGCCAGCAGCTCGGGGGGGCGCAATGAGCAGTTCTTC
. | TRBJ2-7 | TRBD2 | TRBV7-2 | CASSLLSTSGARLYF | TGTGCCAGCAGCTTATTGTCGACTAGCGGGGCAAGACTGTACTTC
. | TRBJ2-3 | . | TRBV5-1 | CASSFERPPADTQYF | TGCGCCAGCAGTTTTGAGCGGCCCCCCGCAGATACGCAGTATTTT
. | TRBJ2-7 | . | TRBV21-1 | CASSKSGQFYEQYF | TGTGCCAGCAGCAAATCGGGACAGTTCTACGAGCAGTACTTC
. | TRBJ2-3 | TRBD1 | TRBV7-2 | CASSLARDRDTQYF | TGTGCCAGCAGCTTAGCCCGGGACAGGGATACGCAGTATTTT